These T cell receptor beta chains were read from a single sample in a study of T cells after yellow fever vaccination. Each CDR3 protein gets one entry after TCRdb re-called the 5' RACE reads with MiXCR. The sample yields fewer than 400,000 distinct CDR3 sequences, over 8.5% seen once. The sample consisted of CD4+ T cells sorted from PBMCs, taken 45 days after the yellow fever booster vaccination. Every receptor here comes from a young man who received the YFV17D yellow fever vaccine. Both conserved end residues are part of each CDR3. The order of the fields is J gene, V gene, D gene, clone size, CDR3 DNA, CDR3 protein. A D gene is named only where the DNA matches it firmly. Expanded clones are given a class, and other clones once, few, many or no size at all.

>TRBJ2-3|TRBV20-1|TRBD2|-
TGCAGTGCTAGAGTTCCGGTGACTAGCGGGGGGCATAGCACAGATACGCAGTATTTT
CSARVPVTSGGHSTDTQYF
>TRBJ1-1|TRBV5-1|-|-
TGCGCCAGCAGCTTTGGTTGGGGGGCTGACACTGAAGCTTTCTTT
CASSFGWGADTEAFF
>TRBJ2-1|TRBV30|-|-
TGTGCCTGGTCTGGCGGGCTTTACAATGAGCAGTTCTTC
CAWSGGLYNEQFF
>TRBJ1-2|TRBV4-3|TRBD1|-
TGCGCCAGCAGCGCTCGTAGCTCCGGGACAGGGAACTATGGCTACACCTTC
CASSARSSGTGNYGYTF
>TRBJ1-2|TRBV10-3|-|few
TGTGCCATCAGTGAAGTATTAGTTAACTATGGCTACACCTTC
CAISEVLVNYGYTF
>TRBJ2-1|TRBV12-3/TRBV12-4|TRBD2|-
TGTGCCAGCACCCTGACTAGCGGGAGGCTCCCGGAGCAGTTCTTC
CASTLTSGRLPEQFF
>TRBJ2-7|TRBV4-3|-|-
TGCGCCAGCAGCCAAGCTTTTCTTGTGGGGACCTACGAGCAGTACTTC
CASSQAFLVGTYEQYF
>TRBJ2-4|TRBV10-3|-|many
TGTGCCAGCAGGAACCAAAACATTCAGTACTTC
CASRNQNIQYF
>TRBJ2-4|TRBV5-1|TRBD2|once
TGCGCCAGCAGCGAGGGACTAGCGGGGGTACGCAACATTCAGTACTTC
CASSEGLAGVRNIQYF
>TRBJ2-7|TRBV9|-|many
TGTGCCAGCAGCGTAGATAGCAGGGCCTACGAGCAGTACTTC
CASSVDSRAYEQYF
>TRBJ1-5|TRBV6-6|-|-
TGTGCCGGCGCGGGATTCAATCAGCCCCAGCATTTT
CAGAGFNQPQHF
>TRBJ2-3|TRBV4-1|-|once
TGCGCCAGCAGCCAAGAAACTATCCCGGTGGGCACAGATACGCAGTATTTT
CASSQETIPVGTDTQYF
>TRBJ1-1|TRBV4-1|-|many
TGCGCCAGCAGCCAACCGAGGCGCAGGGCGGCGAACACTGAAGCTTTCTTT
CASSQPRRRAANTEAFF
>TRBJ2-1|TRBV7-3|TRBD2|few
TGTGCCAGCAGCTTAACGGGTGTTAGCGGGGGTTACAATGAGCAGTTCTTC
CASSLTGVSGGYNEQFF
>TRBJ2-1|TRBV5-6|-|-
TGTGCCAGCAGCCAAAACTGGGGATATAATGAGCAGTTCTTC
CASSQNWGYNEQFF
>TRBJ2-7|TRBV6-2/TRBV6-3|-|many
TGTGCCAGCAGTTACTCGGATGGGCAACCCGTGCAGTACTTC
CASSYSDGQPVQYF
>TRBJ2-2|TRBV9|-|many
TGTGCCAGCAGCGTAGCCGGCAGAAACACCGGGGAGCTGTTTTTT
CASSVAGRNTGELFF
>TRBJ1-2|TRBV4-1|-|many
TGCGCCAGCAGCCAAGATGGGGGGAACTTTTACTATGGCTACACCTTC
CASSQDGGNFYYGYTF
>TRBJ1-4|TRBV2|-|many
TGTGCCAGCAGGAGGGAGGTGATGGTTGAAAAACTGTTTTTT
CASRREVMVEKLFF
>TRBJ1-1|TRBV4-1|-|-
TGCGCCAGCAGCCCCCCCGCTACGGGCGGGGTTTTCTTT
CASSPPATGGVFF
>TRBJ2-5|TRBV20-1|-|few
TGCAGTGCTAGAGATACGACTACGCGGGAGACCCAGTACTTC
CSARDTTTRETQYF
>TRBJ2-7|TRBV7-2|-|-
TGTGCCAGCAGCTTTTATTCCCTCGAGCAGTACTTC
CASSFYSLEQYF
>TRBJ2-3|TRBV5-6|TRBD2|-
TGTGCCAGCAGCCCGGGACTAGACTCTAGCACAGATACGCAGTATTTT
CASSPGLDSSTDTQYF
>TRBJ2-2|TRBV29-1|-|-
TGCAGCGTTGGGTCCGCGGGACAGATGACCGGGGAGCTGTTTTTT
CSVGSAGQMTGELFF
>TRBJ1-4|TRBV20-1|TRBD1|once
TGCAGTGCTAGACCGGGACAGGGGGACGAAAAACTGTTTTTT
CSARPGQGDEKLFF
>TRBJ1-4|TRBV2|TRBD1|-
TGTGCCAGCAGTGAAGCGCCACAGGGGGTTGAAAAACTGTTTTTT
CASSEAPQGVEKLFF